The 4 T cell receptor beta chains reported below all come from one sample, sequenced in a study of T-cell memory formation after mild COVID-19. TCRdb used MiXCR to reprocess the 5' RACE reads, holding one entry per CDR3 protein. The data show about 450,000 distinct CDR3 sequences, about 22% seen once. The sample taken for sequencing was PBMCs or a T cell subset sorted from them (not recorded which). The receptors were sampled from an adult woman who had mild COVID-19 (a few samples of this study predate the infection). Cell type and time point are not known.

This clonotype has only a few counts. This CDR3 is CASSLGTPGQGGTEAFF. The CDR3, as DNA: TGTGCCAGCAGCTTGGGGACTCCGGGACAGGGGGGTACTGAAGCTTTCTTT. The rearrangement uses TRBV5-4 and TRBJ1-1; 11 bases line up with TRBD1. The V and J ends lost 0 bases and 5 bases, in that order; junction bases with no gene match: 9. Germline assignment: CDR1 SGHNT and CDR2 YYREEE (reference sequence). This CDR3 region has 17 residues.

V usage is TRBV12-3 or TRBV12-4 and J usage is TRBJ2-2, with D possibly being TRBD1 (6 bases). The V gene lost 1 base and the J gene lost 8 bases, with 11 bases spanning the gap. CDR3 size: 14 residues. CDR3 DNA sequence: TGTGCCAGCAGTTTAGGACAGGTTAAGGGGGAGCTGTTTTTT. This encodes CASSLGQVKGELFF.

This clonotype was seen more than once but under ten times. This chain uses TRBV7-9 with TRBJ1-1; TRBD1 agrees at 12 bases. The CDR3 extends over 18 amino acids. V dropped 6 bases and J dropped 1; count of bases not matched to a gene: 12. Germline CDR1 and CDR2: SEHNR and FQNEAQ (reference sequence). The CDR3: CASSRVLGQGAGNTEAFF. In DNA, the CDR3 is TGTGCCAGCAGTAGAGTTCTGGGACAGGGGGCGGGGAACACTGAAGCTTTCTTT.

V is TRBV12-3 or TRBV12-4 and J is TRBJ1-1; TRBD1 might be the D (5 bases). Trimming removed 8 bases from V and 1 base from J, with 11 bases in between. This CDR3 has 13 residues. CDR3 sequence (DNA): TGTGCCAGCTCGGGACGGACGAACACTGAAGCTTTCTTT. The encoded protein is CASSGRTNTEAFF.